This TCR beta chain emerged from a study of brain metastases from non-small cell lung cancer. Study outcomes and limitations: TCR repertoires overlapped largely between brain metastases and matched primaries. Compared with primary tumors, brain metastases showed less T-cell infiltration. In about 64% of brain metastases, T-cell clones were expanded compared with matched primary tumors.

A word on this clone: Its antigen is still unknown.

Germline V gene data show CDR1 as SNHLY and CDR2 as FYNNEI. This CDR3 comprises 15 residues. The V and J ends lost 7 bases and 7 bases, in that order; junction bases with no gene match: 8. Produced via immunoSEQ multiplex PCR; TCRdb's table is partial and in-frame only. The sample lists around 4,800 clones, about 88% seen once, with under 15% in the top ten. The genes are TRBV2 and TRBJ2-1; the match to TRBD2 covers 12 bases. The sequence derives from a donor aged 40 or older with non-small cell lung cancer. The sample was tissue from a brain metastasis. For the CDR3, the DNA is TGTGCCAGCACCCAAGAGACTAGCGGGGGAAATGAGCAGTTCTTC. It translates to CASTQETSGGNEQFF.